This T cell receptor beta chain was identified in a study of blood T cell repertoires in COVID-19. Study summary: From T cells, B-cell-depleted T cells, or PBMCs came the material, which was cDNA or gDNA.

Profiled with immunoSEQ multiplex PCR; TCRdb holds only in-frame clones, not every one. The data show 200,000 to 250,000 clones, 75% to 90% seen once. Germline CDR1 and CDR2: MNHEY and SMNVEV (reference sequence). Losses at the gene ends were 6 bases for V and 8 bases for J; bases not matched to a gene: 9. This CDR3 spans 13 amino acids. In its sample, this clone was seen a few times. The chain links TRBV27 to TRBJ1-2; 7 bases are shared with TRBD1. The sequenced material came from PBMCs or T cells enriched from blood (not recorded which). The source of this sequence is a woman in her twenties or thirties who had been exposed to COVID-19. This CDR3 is CASRPPGGRGYTF. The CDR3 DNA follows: TGTGCCAGCAGACCACCAGGGGGGAGAGGCTACACCTTC.